What follows is one T cell receptor beta chain and its context. Per the germline V gene, CDR1 is SGHNT and CDR2 is YYREEE (reference sequence). Trimming pared 2 bases from V and 5 bases from J, leaving 18 bases between. The CDR3 is 16 residues long. The data were taken from a study of graft-versus-host responses after intestinal transplantation. Here immunoSEQ multiplex PCR was the method, and the copy in TCRdb shows in-frame clones only, minus some. The data contain just over 40,000 clones, roughly nine tenths of them singletons. The rearrangement links TRBV5-4 to TRBJ2-3; tentative D call: TRBD2 (7 bases). The receptor was derived from a human patient who received an intestinal transplant, so some T cells may come from the graft donor. The source was PBMCs, collected around 320 days after intestinal transplant. The CDR3 loop reads CASSLVGGAIQDTQYF. The CDR3 DNA reads as TGTGCCAGCAGCTTAGTTGGGGGGGCAATCCAAGATACGCAGTATTTT.